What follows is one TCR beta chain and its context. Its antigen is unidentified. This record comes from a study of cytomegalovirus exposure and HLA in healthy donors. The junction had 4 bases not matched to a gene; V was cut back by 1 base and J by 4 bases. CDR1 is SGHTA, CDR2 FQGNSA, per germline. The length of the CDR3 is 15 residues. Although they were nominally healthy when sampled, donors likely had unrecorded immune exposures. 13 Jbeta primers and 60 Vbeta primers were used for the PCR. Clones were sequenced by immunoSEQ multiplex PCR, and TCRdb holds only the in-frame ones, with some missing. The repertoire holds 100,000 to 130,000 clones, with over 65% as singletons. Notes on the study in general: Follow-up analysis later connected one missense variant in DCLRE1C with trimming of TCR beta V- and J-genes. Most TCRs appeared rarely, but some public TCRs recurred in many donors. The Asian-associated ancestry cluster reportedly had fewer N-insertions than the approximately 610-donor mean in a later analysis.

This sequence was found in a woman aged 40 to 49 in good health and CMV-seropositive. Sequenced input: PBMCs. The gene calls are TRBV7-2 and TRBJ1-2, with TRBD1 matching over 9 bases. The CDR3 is CASSLDRGLSYGYTF. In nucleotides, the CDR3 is TGTGCCAGCAGCTTAGACAGGGGGCTTAGCTATGGCTACACCTTC.